A single sample gave rise to the 19 T cell receptor beta chains below, sequenced in a study of T cells of healthy individuals (dated by TCRdb to 2016 to 2019). The receptor library was made with 5' RACE. Sequencer: Illumina MiSeq. TCRdb trimmed the raw reads at Q25, called clones with MiXCR and kept productive beta chains. Merged by CDR3 protein, the rows form single entries marked with the most common genes and DNA. The sample table holds around 79,000 distinct CDR3 sequences, of which 4% to 5.5% were seen once. In total, the top ten clones hold 7.5% of the sample. All receptors derive from a female donor in good health.

This clonotype showed up many times. This sequence joins TRBV5-1 and TRBJ2-7; 10 bases map to TRBD1. V shed 4 bases and J 4 bases; nucleotides not matched to a gene: 11. This CDR3 contains 16 residues. Looked up from germline, CDR1 is SGHRS and CDR2 is YFSETQ. In DNA form, the CDR3 reads TGCGCCAGCAGCACGGCCCATGGGGACAGGGGATACGAGCAGTACTTC. The encoded protein is CASSTAHGDRGYEQYF.

This clonotype occurred many times. CDR3 bases: TGTGCCAGCAGAATACTAGCGGGAGACGGTGAGCAGTTCTTC. Its protein product is CASRILAGDGEQFF. This sequence joins TRBV7-9 and TRBJ2-1; 11 positions match TRBD2. Trimming cost V 6 bases and J 9 bases; bases outside gene matches: 7. The CDR3 spans 14 residues. In germline, CDR1 is SEHNR, CDR2 FQNEAQ (reference sequence).

This clonotype was seen a handful of times. The rearrangement uses TRBV2 and TRBJ1-6; the D gene is possibly TRBD1 (6 bases). Germline CDR1 is SNHLY and CDR2 is FYNNEI. Trimming shortened V by 8 bases and J by 5 bases, and 16 bases separated the two germline ends. The CDR3 has 15 residues. CDR3 sequence reads: CASAGRGQNNSPLHF. CDR3 DNA sequence: TGTGCCAGCGCCGGGAGGGGACAAAATAATTCACCCCTCCACTTT.

This clonotype was recorded many times. This rearrangement joins TRBV15 to TRBJ1-2; a weak D match, TRBD1 (6 bases). In germline, CDR1 is LNHNV, CDR2 YYDKDF (reference sequence). V was shortened by 0 bases and J by 2 bases, with 10 bases between the two germline ends. The CDR3 has 15 amino acids. This CDR3 is CATSREGRGNYGYTF. The CDR3 DNA reads as TGTGCCACCAGCAGAGAGGGGAGGGGGAACTATGGCTACACCTTC.

The J gene is TRBJ2-1, the V gene TRBV4-1; 11 positions match TRBD2. CDR1 MGHRA and CDR2 YSYEKL come from the germline V gene. V lost 1 base to trimming and J lost 8 bases; unmatched junction nucleotides: 13. The CDR3 runs 18 residues. The CDR3 DNA is TGCGCCAGCAGCCAAGTTGGGCTAGCGGGAGGCGGCCGGGATGAGCAGTTCTTC. Protein product: CASSQVGLAGGGRDEQFF.

This clonotype was observed a handful of times. The chain uses TRBV29-1 and TRBJ2-3, with 9 nucleotides matching TRBD1. Germline trimming cut 7 bases from V and 9 bases from J; bases unmatched to any gene: 5. CDR1 is SQVTM, CDR2 ANQGSEA, per germline. The CDR3 sequence is 11 residues long. CDR3: CSARGTGTQYF. CDR3 bases: TGCAGCGCGCGGGGGACAGGGACGCAGTATTTT.

This clonotype was detected only a few times. The rearrangement joins TRBV5-1 to TRBJ1-1, with D perhaps matching TRBD1 (5 bases). V shed 2 bases and J shed 1 base, with 15 bases lying between them. The germline CDR1 and CDR2 sequences are SGHRS and YFSETQ. CDR3 length: 16 residues. CDR3 region: CASSLLSGTANTEAFF. For the CDR3, the DNA is TGCGCCAGCAGCTTACTATCCGGGACCGCGAACACTGAAGCTTTCTTT. The complete variable domain, with remaining parts taken from reference TRBV5-1 and TRBJ1-1, reads KAGVTQTPRYLIKTRGQQVTLSCSPISGHRSVSWYQQTPGQGLQFLFEYFSETQRNKGNFPGRFSGRQFSNSRSEMNVSTLELGDSALYLCASSLLSGTANTEAFFGQGTRLTVV.

The chain is built from TRBV11-2 and TRBJ2-5, with D perhaps assigned TRBD1 or TRBD2 (7 bases each). Trimming stripped 5 bases from V and 1 base from J, with 11 bases between. The V gene's germline CDR1 is SGHAT and CDR2 FQNNGV. CDR3 size: 14 residues. CDR3 protein: CASSSGTAQETQYF. CDR3 coding DNA: TGTGCCAGCAGCAGCGGGACAGCCCAAGAGACCCAGTACTTC.

This clonotype appeared many times. CDR3: CASSTVGTYNEQFF. The CDR3 nucleotides read TGTGCCAGCAGTACAGTCGGGACCTACAATGAGCAGTTCTTC. The chain is built from TRBV6-2 or TRBV6-3 and TRBJ2-1; D is possibly TRBD2 (5 bases). Germline V gene data show CDR1 as MNHEY and CDR2 as SVGEGT. The V end was cut by 5 bases, the J end by 2 bases, with 10 bases between. This CDR3 contains 14 residues.

This clonotype was seen many times. The rearrangement joins TRBV20-1 to TRBJ1-5, with TRBD1 matching 7 bases. J lost 7 bases, V lost 3 bases, and 6 bases had no gene match. From germline, CDR1 is DFQATT and CDR2 SNEGSKA (reference sequence). This CDR3 has 13 amino acids. This CDR3 reads CSARDRTGQPQHF. The CDR3 coding sequence is TGCAGTGCTAGGGACAGGACCGGCCAGCCCCAGCATTTT.

This clonotype was seen at least ten times. This chain links TRBV15 with TRBJ2-3, with TRBD2 matching over 9 bases. The CDR3 is 15 amino acids. Germline lookup yields CDR1 LNHNV and CDR2 YYDKDF (reference sequence). V lost 0 bases to trimming and J lost 4 bases; unmatched junction nucleotides: 2. In DNA form, the CDR3 reads TGTGCCACCAGCAGAGAGCGGGAGGGATCAGATACGCAGTATTTT. As protein: CATSREREGSDTQYF.

This clonotype was counted many times. V is TRBV7-9 and J is TRBJ2-3; TRBD1 or TRBD2 may be the D gene (5 bases each). Germline CDR1 is SEHNR and CDR2 is FQNEAQ (reference sequence). V was trimmed by 6 bases and J by 4 bases, leaving 14 bases between them. CDR3 size: 14 residues. CDR3 sequence: CASSSGISADTQYF. CDR3 sequence (DNA): TGTGCCAGCAGTTCAGGGATTAGCGCAGATACGCAGTATTTT.

This clonotype was recorded many times. The V and J genes are TRBV7-2 and TRBJ2-5; D may be TRBD1 (6 bases). The CDR3 has 16 residues. Germline-derived CDR1 and CDR2 are SGHTA and FQGNSA. V was trimmed by 6 bases and J by 2 bases, leaving 19 bases between them. The CDR3 loop is CASRATGTSPQETQYF. The CDR3 DNA follows: TGTGCCAGCAGAGCTACAGGGACCTCCCCGCAAGAGACCCAGTACTTC. The complete variable domain, with remaining parts taken from reference TRBV7-2 and TRBJ2-5, reads GAGVSQSPSNKVTEKGKDVELRCDPISGHTALYWYRQSLGQGLEFLIYFQGNSAPDKSGLPSDRFSAERTGGSVSTLTIQRTQQEDSAVYLCASRATGTSPQETQYFGPGTRLLVL.

To note about this clonotype: Just one base apart from a much larger clone, this may be a read error. The V call is TRBV6-6, the J call TRBJ2-6; TRBD1 or TRBD2 may be the D gene (5 bases each). This CDR3 is built from 18 residues. Looked up from germline, CDR1 is MNHNY and CDR2 is SVGAGI (reference sequence). CDR3 protein: CAGSPDPGRLSGANVLTF. Written as DNA, the CDR3 is TGTGCCGGCAGCCCAGATCCGGGGCGCCTTTCTGGGGCCAACGTCCTGACTTTC.

This clonotype was seen repeatedly, ten times or more. The CDR3 DNA reads as TGTGCCAGCAGAGGGATGCGGGAGCTCACAGATACGCAGTATTTT. It is translated as CASRGMRELTDTQYF. This chain connects TRBV28 to TRBJ2-3; 7 positions agree with TRBD2. The V segment lost 6 bases and the J segment 2 bases; nucleotides outside the gene matches: 8. From germline, CDR1 is MDHEN and CDR2 SYDVKM. This CDR3 region has 15 residues.

The V and J genes are TRBV30 and TRBJ1-2, with 8 positions matching TRBD1. Germline CDR1 is GTSNPN and CDR2 is SVGIG (reference sequence). The V and J ends lost 4 bases and 4 bases, in that order; junction bases with no gene match: 8. The CDR3 is 14 residues long. In DNA form, the CDR3 reads TGTGCCTGGAAGGGACAGGACCCTCCCTATGGCTACACCTTC. Amino acids: CAWKGQDPPYGYTF.

In this sample, this clonotype turned up a few times. This sequence joins TRBV9 and TRBJ2-2; D gene unclear. The CDR3 has 15 amino acids. V was pared by 1 base and J by 2 bases, with 9 bases between. Germline CDR1 reads SGDLS; CDR2 reads YYNGEE. The CDR3 DNA follows: TGTGCCAGCAGCGTACAAGGCAGTAACACCGGGGAGCTGTTTTTT. Translating gives CASSVQGSNTGELFF.

This clonotype was seen repeatedly, ten times or more. This chain connects TRBV20-1 to TRBJ2-1; 9 bases agree with TRBD2. The ends lost 5 bases at V and 10 bases at J; junction bases unmatched: 9. Germline CDR1 and CDR2: DFQATT and SNEGSKA (reference sequence). The length of the CDR3 is 13 residues. The CDR3 sequence is CSARLTSGWEQFF. Here the CDR3 DNA reads TGCAGTGCTCGATTGACTAGCGGTTGGGAGCAGTTCTTC.

This clonotype showed up just a few times. The V and J genes are TRBV28 and TRBJ2-4; tentatively, D is TRBD1 or TRBD2 (6 bases each). The CDR3 has 13 residues. The V end lost 5 bases, the J end lost 7 bases, and 12 bases lay between the germline ends. In germline, CDR1 is MDHEN, CDR2 SYDVKM. The CDR3 spells CASSRGAWNIQYF. The DNA for the CDR3 is TGTGCCAGCAGTAGGGGGGCCTGGAACATTCAGTACTTC.